One and the same sample provided the 19 T cell receptor beta chains below, sequenced in a study of blood T cell repertoires in COVID-19 (TCRdb year 2020). The protocol used for the library was the immunoSEQ multiplex PCR assay. TCRdb took over this immuneACCESS table, retaining in-frame rearrangements with V and J assigned. Such tables are incomplete; in checked studies, under half of the missing clones stem from an unresolved V gene, and the remainder is unexplained. This sample lists about 120,000 clones; around nine tenths were detected once. In total, the top ten clones hold approximately 4.3% of the sample. Sequenced material: peripheral blood. These receptors all come from a man in his 60s with COVID-19, enrolled during active disease.

The chain is built from TRBV5-4 and TRBJ1-4; a weak D match, TRBD1 (5 bases). The germline gives CDR1 SGHNT, CDR2 YYREEE (reference sequence). CDR3 size: 14 residues. V gave up 4 bases and J gave up 6 bases, with 13 bases separating them. CDR3 nucleotides: TGTGCCAGCAGCAAGACAGCTGTGGATGAAAAACTGTTTTTT. Its translation is CASSKTAVDEKLFF.

The J gene is TRBJ2-7, the V gene TRBV15, with D maybe TRBD1 (6 bases). Germline V gene sequence: CDR1 LNHNV, CDR2 YYDKDF (reference sequence). Trimming left V 1 base short and J 5 bases short, with 15 bases between. The CDR3 is made up of 15 amino acids. DNA of the CDR3: TGTGCCACCAGCAGAGGCGAGGGGGTAATCGACGAGCAGTACTTC. Its protein product is CATSRGEGVIDEQYF.

This chain joins TRBV10-2 and TRBJ2-3, with 7 bases lining up with TRBD1. From germline, CDR1 is WSHSY and CDR2 SAAADI. J gave up 2 bases and V 7 bases, and 6 bases lay outside the gene matches. The CDR3 length is 14 residues. The CDR3 loop reads CASTPGQHTDTQYF. CDR3 coding DNA: TGCGCCAGCACCCCGGGACAGCACACAGATACGCAGTATTTT.

This rearrangement joins TRBV5-1 to TRBJ1-1, with 7 bases matching TRBD1. CDR1 is SGHRS, CDR2 YFSETQ, per germline. The CDR3 extends over 14 amino acids. V lost 4 bases to trimming and J lost 2 bases; unmatched junction nucleotides: 5. The CDR3 nucleotides are TGCGCCAGCAGCGCACGACAGGGCAACACTGAAGCTTTCTTT. This encodes CASSARQGNTEAFF.

V is TRBV11-2 and J is TRBJ2-7; 7 nucleotides match TRBD2. V dropped 8 bases and J dropped 0; count of bases not matched to a gene: 7. The CDR3 loop spans 14 amino acids. Germline values: CDR1 SGHAT, CDR2 FQNNGV. This CDR3 reads CASSGGVISYEQYF. CDR3 DNA: TGTGCCAGCTCTGGGGGGGTGATCTCCTACGAGCAGTACTTC.

V gene TRBV19 combines with J gene TRBJ2-5; 10 positions match TRBD2. Per germline, CDR1 LNHDA and CDR2 SQIVND (reference sequence). The J segment lost 3 bases and the V segment lost 4 bases, leaving 5 bases of the junction unmatched. CDR3 length equals 15 residues. The CDR3 DNA sequence: TGTGCCAGTAGTAACCCCCTAGCGGGGGAAGAGACCCAGTACTTC. Its protein is CASSNPLAGEETQYF.

The chain links TRBV5-1 to TRBJ2-5, with 7 bases identical to TRBD2. The J segment lost 5 bases and the V segment lost 3 bases, leaving 13 bases of the junction unmatched. Per germline, CDR1 SGHRS and CDR2 YFSETQ. The CDR3 extends over 16 amino acids. DNA of the CDR3: TGCGCCAGCAGCTCCGGCCCTTGGGGAGCGGGGGAGACCCAGTACTTC. As protein: CASSSGPWGAGETQYF. Supplemented by reference TRBV5-1 and TRBJ2-5, the full variable domain reads KAGVTQTPRYLIKTRGQQVTLSCSPISGHRSVSWYQQTPGQGLQFLFEYFSETQRNKGNFPGRFSGRQFSNSRSEMNVSTLELGDSALYLCASSSGPWGAGETQYFGPGTRLLVL.

This clone has just one count. The V and J genes are TRBV7-2 and TRBJ2-5, with 9 positions matching TRBD1. CDR1 is SGHTA and CDR2 is FQGNSA in the germline V gene. This CDR3 is 14 amino acids long. The V gene end was trimmed by 3 bases and the J gene end by 10 bases; junction bases not matched to a gene: 9. As DNA, the CDR3 is TGTGCCAGCAGCTTTACAGGGGGCCCCTCTCACCAGTACTTC. Its translation is CASSFTGGPSHQYF.

The genes are TRBV20-1 and TRBJ2-5, with D hard to call. The length of the CDR3 is 10 residues. Trimming cost V 7 bases and J 3 bases, with 6 bases left between them. Germline V CDR1 and CDR2: DFQATT, SNEGSKA (reference sequence). The CDR3, as DNA: TGCAGTGTCGGAGAAGAGACCCAGTACTTC. Translation gives CSVGEETQYF.

There are a few counts of this clone. The chain carries TRBV6-5 and TRBJ2-7, with 8 bases aligning to TRBD1. The CDR3 loop spans 14 amino acids. The germline V gene encodes CDR1 MNHEY and CDR2 SVGAGI. V was clipped by 2 bases and J by 5 bases; unmatched bases: 5. The CDR3 region is CASSYAGGADEQYF. Here the CDR3 DNA reads TGTGCCAGCAGTTACGCAGGGGGCGCGGACGAGCAGTACTTC.

CDR3 loop: CASSLIPVDQPQHF. Here the CDR3 DNA reads TGTGCCAGCAGTTTAATCCCGGTGGATCAGCCCCAGCATTTT. This chain links TRBV27 with TRBJ1-5; D not certain. CDR3 length equals 14 residues. In germline, CDR1 is MNHEY, CDR2 SMNVEV (reference sequence). Between the trimmed V and J ends, which lost 2 bases and 5 bases, there was a span of 10 bases.

This clone was found a few times. The V and J genes are TRBV7-3 and TRBJ2-3; 10 bases match TRBD2. Trimming removed 5 bases from V and 5 bases from J; junction bases left unmatched: 7. There are 15 residues in the CDR3. In germline, CDR1 is SGHTA, CDR2 FQGTGA. CDR3 in DNA: TGTGCCAGCAGCCAAGCGGGGGGGATGGTAGATACGCAGTATTTT. It is translated as CASSQAGGMVDTQYF.

The chain carries TRBV19 and TRBJ1-3, with no clear D. Trimming stripped 9 bases from V and 3 bases from J, with 12 bases between. CDR3 size: 13 residues. The V gene's germline CDR1 is LNHDA and CDR2 SQIVND (reference sequence). For the CDR3, the DNA is TGTGCCAGCGCTCACAGCGGTGGAAACACCATATATTTT. It translates to CASAHSGGNTIYF.

The CDR3 DNA follows: TGTGCCAGCAGCGTCCTAGCGGGGGGGCCGGGATCCAACACCGGGGAGCTGTTTTTT. It encodes CASSVLAGGPGSNTGELFF. This chain uses TRBV7-2 with TRBJ2-2; 12 positions match TRBD2. This CDR3 has 19 residues. The V and J ends lost 5 bases and 2 bases, in that order; junction bases with no gene match: 12. Looked up from germline, CDR1 is SGHTA and CDR2 is FQGNSA.

This clone was picked up one time. J is TRBJ2-5 and V is TRBV4-1, with TRBD1 as a possible D gene (6 bases). Between the trimmed V and J ends, which lost 6 bases and 4 bases, there was a span of 12 bases. CDR3 length equals 13 residues. Germline CDR1 reads MGHRA; CDR2 reads YSYEKL. This CDR3 reads CASRGAPVETQYF. The CDR3 DNA reads TGCGCCAGCAGGGGGGCTCCGGTAGAGACCCAGTACTTC.

V gene TRBV5-1 combines with J gene TRBJ2-7; 9 bases align to TRBD2. Germline assignment: CDR1 SGHRS and CDR2 YFSETQ. The CDR3 covers 15 residues. With 2 bases clipped from V and 4 bases from J, the junction kept 7 bases outside the gene matches. The CDR3 here is CASSFWERGVYEQYF. The CDR3 DNA is TGCGCCAGCAGCTTTTGGGAGCGGGGGGTGTACGAGCAGTACTTC.

Written as DNA, the CDR3 is TGTGCCAGCAGTGCCGAGGTCAAGAGAGAGCAGTACTTC. Translating gives CASSAEVKREQYF. This chain joins TRBV2 and TRBJ2-7, with D uncertain. CDR1 and CDR2 (germline): SNHLY, FYNNEI. The ends were cut back, 4 bases at V and 7 bases at J, with 14 bases in the middle. The CDR3 contains 13 residues.

The chain employs TRBV18 and TRBJ1-5; D is undetermined. This CDR3 is 15 amino acids long. V was pared by 2 bases and J by 0 bases, with 8 bases between. The germline gives CDR1 KGHSH, CDR2 LQKENI. Written as DNA, the CDR3 is TGTGCCAGCTCACCAGGAGGGTATAGCAATCAGCCCCAGCATTTT. Translated: CASSPGGYSNQPQHF.

This sequence joins TRBV7-9 and TRBJ1-1; D gene unclear. The CDR3 is made up of 17 amino acids. Germline CDR1 and CDR2: SEHNR and FQNEAQ (reference sequence). V was cut by 1 base and J by 0 bases, with 15 bases left in between. CDR3 in amino acids: CASSLGQRPDMNTEAFF. The CDR3 DNA follows: TGTGCCAGCAGCTTAGGGCAGCGGCCCGACATGAACACTGAAGCTTTCTTT.